This T cell receptor beta chain stems from a study of shared clonotypes between healthy human individuals. Turning to the study itself: Every donor yielded three CD4 naive, three CD4 memory, two CD8 naive and one CD8 memory plate.

This table comes from immunoSEQ multiplex PCR, and its TCRdb copy is limited to in-frame clones, with some not included. This table has 2,500,000 or so clones, about 92% appearing once. Regarding this clone: Other DNA variants within this sample encode the same CDR3.

Sequences were obtained from naive CD4+ T cells sorted from blood. Subset meaning: CD45RA+ positively selected. This clonotype was obtained from a man aged 18 to 30 in good health.

CDR3 bases: TGCGCCAGCAGCTTGGGGCGGGAGGGAGATACGCAGTATTTT. It codes for CASSLGREGDTQYF. The chain has TRBV5-1 and TRBJ2-3; 9 nucleotides align to TRBD2. The CDR3 has 14 amino acids. CDR1 is SGHRS and CDR2 is YFSETQ in the germline V gene. V trimming: 0 bases; J trimming: 5 bases; junction bases outside the gene matches: 1.